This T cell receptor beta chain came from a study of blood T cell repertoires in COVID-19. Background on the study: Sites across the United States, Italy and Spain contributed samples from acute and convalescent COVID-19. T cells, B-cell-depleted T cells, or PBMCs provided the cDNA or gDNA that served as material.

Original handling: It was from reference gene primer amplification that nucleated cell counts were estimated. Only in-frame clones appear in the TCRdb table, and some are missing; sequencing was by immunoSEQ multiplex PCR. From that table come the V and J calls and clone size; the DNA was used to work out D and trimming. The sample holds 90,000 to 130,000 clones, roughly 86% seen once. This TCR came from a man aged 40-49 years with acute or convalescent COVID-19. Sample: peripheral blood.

CDR3 coding DNA: TGTGCCAGTAGTATTGAGGGCCGAACAAGTCAGCCCCAGCATTTT. Translating gives CASSIEGRTSQPQHF. The chain combines TRBV19 with TRBJ1-5; D uncertain. The CDR3 has 15 residues. V shed 3 bases and J shed 6 bases, with 15 bases lying between them. Looked up from germline, CDR1 is LNHDA and CDR2 is SQIVND (reference sequence).